These 17 T cell receptor beta chains originate from one sample sequenced in a study of CD8 T cells in Susac syndrome. RNA was extracted with the RNeasy kit, and a quantity of roughly 0.45 to 1 ug was reverse transcribed using random hexamers. TCRdb re-analysed the immunoSEQ multiplex PCR reads in MiXCR, keeping a single row per CDR3 protein. The sample lists 250,000 to 350,000 distinct CDR3 sequences; about 90% were seen once. Sequencing used CD4+ T cells from PBMCs. Receptors originate from a human donor with multiple sclerosis.

The chain employs TRBV19 and TRBJ2-4; D possibly corresponds to TRBD2 (7 bases). V was cut by 6 bases and J by 1 base, with 16 bases left in between. The CDR3 loop spans 16 amino acids. CDR1 and CDR2 (germline): LNHDA, SQIVND (reference sequence). The CDR3 coding sequence is TGTGCCAGTAGCAATATAGGGGGGGTGGCCAAAAACATTCAGTACTTC. Its protein is CASSNIGGVAKNIQYF.

The V and J genes are TRBV14 and TRBJ2-3; the D is unclear. The germline CDR1 and CDR2 sequences are SGHDN and FVKESK. V lost 0 bases and J 2 bases, leaving 12 bases between the germline ends. This CDR3 is 16 amino acids long. The CDR3 DNA follows: TGTGCCAGCAGCCAAGATCAAGTAGCTTACACAGATACGCAGTATTTT. Translating gives CASSQDQVAYTDTQYF.

CDR3 region: CASSPPGGLSSYEQYF. In DNA form, the CDR3 reads TGTGCCAGCTCACCACCGGGAGGGTTAAGCTCCTACGAGCAGTACTTC. The rearrangement links TRBV18 to TRBJ2-7; 7 nucleotides agree with TRBD2. The germline V gene encodes CDR1 KGHSH and CDR2 LQKENI. The J segment lost 0 bases and the V segment lost 0 bases, leaving 5 bases of the junction unmatched. The CDR3 sequence is 16 residues long.

V and J are TRBV4-2 and TRBJ2-2; TRBD2 might be the D (5 bases). Trimming removed 0 bases at V and 6 bases at J, with 11 bases between. This CDR3 contains 15 residues. CDR1 and CDR2 from the germline V gene are LGHNA and YNFKEQ. The DNA for the CDR3 is TGTGCCAGCAGCCAAGATGGGCTAGCACCCGGGGAGCTGTTTTTT. Amino acid sequence: CASSQDGLAPGELFF.

The CDR3 is CSARVGRRMNTEAFF. Here the CDR3 DNA reads TGCAGTGCTAGAGTCGGCCGAAGAATGAACACTGAAGCTTTCTTT. The genes are TRBV20-1 and TRBJ1-1; no definite D call. The V and J ends lost 1 base and 0 bases respectively, with 12 bases between them. Germline V gene sequence: CDR1 DFQATT, CDR2 SNEGSKA (reference sequence). This CDR3 is built from 15 residues.

A single count supports this clonotype. This CDR3 reads CSARGPLATDTQYF. The CDR3 DNA follows: TGCAGTGCTAGAGGCCCCCTAGCCACAGATACGCAGTATTTT. The chain carries TRBV20-1 and TRBJ2-3; TRBD2 is a possible D gene (5 bases). V was clipped by 1 base and J by 2 bases, with 10 bases between them. The CDR3 spans 14 residues. CDR1 DFQATT and CDR2 SNEGSKA come from the germline V gene (reference sequence).

This clonotype was recorded only once. The V call is TRBV20-1, the J call TRBJ2-2; 7 bases map to TRBD2. V lost 3 bases, J lost 6 bases, and 7 bases stayed unmatched. This CDR3 is 14 amino acids long. The V gene's germline CDR1 is DFQATT and CDR2 SNEGSKA (reference sequence). The CDR3 DNA reads as TGCAGTGCTAGGGGGAGGGAGGTCCCCGGGGAGCTGTTTTTT. Its translation is CSARGREVPGELFF.

V is TRBV13 and J is TRBJ2-5, with D maybe TRBD1 (5 bases). V lost 5 bases to trimming and J lost 0 bases, with 16 bases between them. The length of the CDR3 is 16 residues. Germline V lookup: CDR1 PRHDT, CDR2 FYEKMQ (reference sequence). CDR3 loop: CASSRGHYGDQETQYF. The CDR3 DNA reads TGTGCCAGCAGCCGAGGACATTATGGGGACCAAGAGACCCAGTACTTC. The whole variable domain, filled in from reference TRBV13 and TRBJ2-5, reads AAGVIQSPRHLIKEKRETATLKCYPIPRHDTVYWYQQGPGQDPQFLISFYEKMQSDKGSIPDRFSAQQFSDYHSELNMSSLELGDSALYFCASSRGHYGDQETQYFGPGTRLLVL.

This chain joins TRBV4-1 and TRBJ1-1; D perhaps matches TRBD1 (6 bases). The CDR3 consists of 14 residues. V was pared by 3 bases and J by 13 bases, with 21 bases between. CDR1 is MGHRA and CDR2 is YSYEKL in the germline V gene. CDR3 region: CASSQDYSGAPIFF. The CDR3 DNA sequence: TGCGCCAGCAGCCAGGACTACTCAGGGGCCCCGATTTTCTTT.

This chain uses TRBV4-1 with TRBJ2-1, with D possibly TRBD1 on 6 matching bases. V was cut by 0 bases and J by 0 bases, with 9 bases left in between. The CDR3 spans 16 residues. In germline, CDR1 is MGHRA, CDR2 YSYEKL. Written as DNA, the CDR3 is TGCGCCAGCAGCCAAGAACAGGGACCCTCCTACAATGAGCAGTTCTTC. This sequence encodes CASSQEQGPSYNEQFF.

The chain carries TRBV11-3 and TRBJ1-3; D ambiguous. The CDR3 contains 15 residues. Per the germline V gene, CDR1 is SGHNT and CDR2 is YENEEA. V was clipped by 5 bases and J by 8 bases, with 19 bases between them. The CDR3 loop is CASSLTRDPGYTIYF. The CDR3 nucleotides read TGTGCCAGCAGCCTAACTCGAGATCCCGGTTACACCATATATTTT.

The chain carries TRBV2 and TRBJ1-3; a possible D gene is TRBD1 (6 bases). V gave up 7 bases and J gave up 0 bases, with 10 bases separating them. There are 14 residues in the CDR3. Germline V gene lookup returns CDR1 SNHLY and CDR2 FYNNEI. The CDR3 bases are TGTGCCAGCACAGGGGCCCGCTCTGGAAACACCATATATTTT. Translated: CASTGARSGNTIYF.

The V and J genes are TRBV5-1 and TRBJ2-1, with 11 bases that match TRBD2. From germline, CDR1 is SGHRS and CDR2 YFSETQ. The CDR3 covers 14 residues. Losses at the gene ends were 7 bases for V and 5 bases for J; bases not matched to a gene: 5. This chain's CDR3 is CASRLAGINNEQFF. The CDR3 DNA is TGCGCCAGCCGACTAGCGGGAATCAACAATGAGCAGTTCTTC.

V usage is TRBV12-5 and J usage is TRBJ1-1; no clear D gene. Per germline, CDR1 LGHNT and CDR2 FRNRAP. The CDR3 has 13 residues. V was clipped by 2 bases and J by 7 bases, with 11 bases between them. The CDR3 DNA reads as TGTGCTAGTGGTTTGCCCGGGCACCTTGAAGCTTTCTTT. It translates to CASGLPGHLEAFF.

The chain employs TRBV3-1 and TRBJ2-4; the match to TRBD1 covers 8 bases. The V gene end was trimmed by 4 bases and the J gene end by 0 bases; junction bases not matched to a gene: 14. From germline, CDR1 is LGHDT and CDR2 YNNKEL (reference sequence). The CDR3 is 19 amino acids. CDR3 amino acids: CASSPRGQGARLAKNIQYF. The DNA of the CDR3 is TGTGCCAGCAGCCCCCGGGGGCAGGGGGCACGTCTAGCCAAAAACATTCAGTACTTC.

This sequence joins TRBV9 and TRBJ1-5; a possible D gene is TRBD1 (6 bases). CDR1 and CDR2 from the germline V gene are SGDLS and YYNGEE. With 4 bases removed from V and 7 bases from J, the gap between germline ends came to 18 bases. This CDR3 region has 15 residues. The DNA of the CDR3 is TGTGCCAGCAGCCCTGCCGGGGGGCGAGGGCAGCCCCAGCATTTT. It specifies CASSPAGGRGQPQHF.

The chain couples TRBV23-1 to TRBJ1-4; no firm D call. TRBV23-1 counts as an open reading frame of uncertain function. The germline V and J ends were trimmed by 0 bases and 0 bases, with 11 bases remaining between them. The CDR3 extends over 17 amino acids. This CDR3 reads CASSQSTYIATNEKLFF. CDR3 bases: TGCGCCAGCAGTCAATCAACGTATATTGCAACTAATGAAAAACTGTTTTTT.